This T cell receptor beta chain was sequenced for a study of cytomegalovirus exposure and HLA in healthy donors. Notes on the study in general: Common viral pathogens (according to a later analysis) appeared linked to several of the most significant clusters. In a later analysis, productive TCRs from donors in an Asian-associated ancestry cluster reportedly carried fewer N-insertions than the cohort mean. The authors judged a highly shared variant cluster likely a sequencing artifact. In vitro testing confirmed a few CMV-associated chains as specific for CMV antigens.

This clone was detected only a few times. What it recognizes is unknown. This CDR3 region has 13 residues. CDR1 is SNHLY and CDR2 is FYNNEI in the germline V gene. The trim removed 11 bases at V and 6 bases at J, leaving 7 bases unmatched. The PCR contained 60 Vbeta and 13 Jbeta primers. The repertoire was sequenced with immunoSEQ multiplex PCR; TCRdb's copy has only in-frame clones and lacks some. The table lists 90,000 or so clones, about 73% of them singletons. This chain links TRBV2 with TRBJ1-6, with 7 bases aligning to TRBD1. Sequenced input: PBMCs. The TCR comes from a woman in her forties or fifties in good health and CMV-seropositive. The CDR3 is CAGTWDSNSPLHF. The CDR3 DNA sequence: TGTGCCGGAACCTGGGACAGTAATTCACCCCTCCACTTT. Full variable domain (missing parts from reference TRBV2 and TRBJ1-6): EPEVTQTPSHQVTQMGQEVILRCVPISNHLYFYWYRQILGQKVEFLVSFYNNEISEKSEIFDDQFSVERPDGSNFTLKIRSTKLEDSAMYFCAGTWDSNSPLHFGNGTRLTVT.